Listed below are T cell receptor beta chains from one sample, sequenced in a study of cytomegalovirus exposure and HLA in healthy donors. The table came from immunoSEQ multiplex PCR; TCRdb's copy has only in-frame clones and leaves some out. Found here are 150,000 to 200,000 clones, under 85% of them singletons; the top ten hold roughly 1.6%. The source material was PBMCs. These receptors all stem from a man aged 45-60 years in good health and CMV-seronegative. CDR3s include the opening cysteine and the closing phenylalanine or tryptophan. The order of the fields is CDR3 protein, CDR3 DNA, J gene, clone size, V gene, D gene. The D gene is left open where the match is weak. Clone size is not always given. Where it is, it says once, few, many or a class for expanded clones.

CASSPPAGQGSGNTIYF	TGTGCCAGCAGCCCACCGGCGGGACAGGGATCTGGAAACACCATATATTTT	TRBJ1-3	NA	TRBV7-6	TRBD1
CAWNPIQRGRYEQYF	TGTGCCTGGAATCCCATCCAGCGGGGCCGCTACGAGCAGTACTTC	TRBJ2-7	NA	TRBV30	TRBD2
CASSKLAGGLTYNEQFF	TGTGCCAGCAGCAAACTAGCGGGGGGACTCACTTACAATGAGCAGTTCTTC	TRBJ2-1	NA	TRBV5-8	TRBD2
CASSRRDRGYNEQFF	TGTGCCAGCAGTCGCCGGGACAGGGGCTACAATGAGCAGTTCTTC	TRBJ2-1	NA	TRBV6-5	TRBD1
CASSLDTGTREQYF	TGTGCCAGCAGCTTAGACACAGGGACACGCGAGCAGTACTTC	TRBJ2-7	NA	TRBV7-9	NA
CATEGVELFF	TGTGCCACCGAGGGTGTCGAGCTGTTTTTT	TRBJ1-4	once	TRBV28	NA
CASSLAGLISYEQYF	TGTGCCAGCAGCTTAGCGGGGCTGATCTCCTACGAGCAGTACTTC	TRBJ2-7	once	TRBV7-8	NA
CASSMRGWLRIF	TGTGCCAGTAGTATGAGAGGGTGGCTTCGGATTTTT	TRBJ1-4	NA	TRBV19	NA
CASSQEPYTSGGTDTQYF	TGTGCCAGCAGCCAAGAACCATATACTAGCGGGGGCACAGATACGCAGTATTTT	TRBJ2-3	NA	TRBV4-2	TRBD2
CASSPRAAHYEQYF	TGTGCCAGCAGCCCCAGGGCGGCCCACTACGAGCAGTACTTC	TRBJ2-7	NA	TRBV7-9	NA
CASNPRRSTNEKLFF	TGTGCCAGCAATCCCCGCCGGTCAACTAATGAAAAACTGTTTTTT	TRBJ1-4	NA	TRBV6-5	NA
CASRGTASLYGYTF	TGTGCCAGCAGAGGGACAGCCTCCCTCTATGGCTACACCTTC	TRBJ1-2	NA	TRBV6-5	TRBD1
CASTNRQYEQYF	TGTGCCAGCACTAACAGACAATACGAGCAGTACTTC	TRBJ2-7	NA	TRBV6-6	NA
CASSEARQGTQYF	TGTGCCAGCAGTGAAGCCCGACAGGGTACGCAGTATTTT	TRBJ2-3	NA	TRBV2	TRBD1
CASSLGQGIYEQYF	TGTGCCAGCAGCCTGGGACAGGGGATCTACGAGCAGTACTTC	TRBJ2-7	NA	TRBV5-5	TRBD1
CASSPRFGGDRSGNTIYF	TGTGCCAGCAGCCCACGGTTTGGAGGGGACCGCTCTGGAAACACCATATATTTT	TRBJ1-3	NA	TRBV7-9	NA
CASSLIAGEAFF	TGTGCCAGCAGCTTAATAGCAGGGGAAGCTTTCTTT	TRBJ1-1	NA	TRBV7-3	NA
CASKQRSTDTQYF	TGTGCCAGCAAACAGCGGAGCACAGATACGCAGTATTTT	TRBJ2-3	NA	TRBV7-2	NA
CASSTRQGTGNTIYF	TGTGCCAGTAGTACACGACAGGGAACTGGAAACACCATATATTTT	TRBJ1-3	few	TRBV19	TRBD1
CASSTPNPGRGVNQPQHF	TGTGCCAGTAGTACCCCTAATCCAGGGAGGGGAGTCAATCAGCCCCAGCATTTT	TRBJ1-5	once	TRBV19	NA
CASSSQGLRSTDTQYF	TGTGCCAGCAGCTCGCAGGGACTCCGAAGCACAGATACGCAGTATTTT	TRBJ2-3	NA	TRBV7-2	NA
CASSLIRGGALETQYF	TGTGCCAGCAGCTTAATTCGCGGGGGGGCCCTAGAGACCCAGTACTTC	TRBJ2-5	NA	TRBV7-2	TRBD2
CASSLAGTSYF	TGTGCCAGCAGCTTAGCCGGGACTTCTTATTTT	TRBJ2-3	NA	TRBV7-9	NA
CASSLAGARADTQYF	TGTGCCAGCAGTCTAGCGGGAGCGAGGGCAGATACGCAGTATTTT	TRBJ2-3	NA	TRBV7-2	TRBD2
CASSLSSYGYTF	TGTGCCAGCAGCTTATCGAGCTATGGCTACACCTTC	TRBJ1-2	few	TRBV7-2	NA
CASSPGPSSQASSSGNTIYF	TGCGCCAGCAGCCCAGGCCCGAGTTCGCAGGCCTCGAGCTCTGGAAACACCATATATTTT	TRBJ1-3	few	TRBV4-3	NA
CASSLGQGEIYYGYTF	TGTGCCAGCAGCCTAGGACAGGGGGAGATATACTATGGCTACACCTTC	TRBJ1-2	NA	TRBV7-2	TRBD1
CASSSGLAGAETQYF	TGTGCCAGCAGCTCGGGACTAGCGGGGGCTGAGACCCAGTACTTC	TRBJ2-5	NA	TRBV7-2	TRBD2
CASSLEDLNTEAFF	TGCGCCAGCAGCTTGGAGGACTTGAACACTGAAGCTTTCTTT	TRBJ1-1	NA	TRBV5-1	NA
CASSPRGSGRTNEQFF	TGCGCCAGCAGCCCCCGCGGTAGCGGGAGAACCAATGAGCAGTTCTTC	TRBJ2-1	NA	TRBV4-1	TRBD2
CASSPTARVTEAFF	TGTGCCAGCAGCCCCACCGCGAGGGTCACTGAAGCTTTCTTT	TRBJ1-1	NA	TRBV9	NA
CASSSGQPINQPQHF	TGTGCCAGCTCATCGGGACAACCAATCAATCAGCCCCAGCATTTT	TRBJ1-5	NA	TRBV18	NA
CASSQVGVTGANVLTF	TGCGCCAGCAGCCAAGTTGGAGTGACTGGGGCCAACGTCCTGACTTTC	TRBJ2-6	NA	TRBV4-1	NA